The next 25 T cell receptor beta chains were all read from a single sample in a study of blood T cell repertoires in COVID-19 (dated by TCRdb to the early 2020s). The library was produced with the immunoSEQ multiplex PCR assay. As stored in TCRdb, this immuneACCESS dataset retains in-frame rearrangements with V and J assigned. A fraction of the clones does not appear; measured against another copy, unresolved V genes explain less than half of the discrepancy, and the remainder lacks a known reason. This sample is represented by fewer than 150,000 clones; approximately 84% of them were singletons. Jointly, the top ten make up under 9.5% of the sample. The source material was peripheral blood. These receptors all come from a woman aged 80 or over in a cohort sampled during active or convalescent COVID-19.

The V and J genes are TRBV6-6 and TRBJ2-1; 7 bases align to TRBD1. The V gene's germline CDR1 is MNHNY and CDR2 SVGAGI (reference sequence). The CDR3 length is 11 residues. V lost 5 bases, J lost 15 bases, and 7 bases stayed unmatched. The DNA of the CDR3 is TGTGCCAGCAGTACTGACAGGGATCCGTTCTTC. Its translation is CASSTDRDPFF.

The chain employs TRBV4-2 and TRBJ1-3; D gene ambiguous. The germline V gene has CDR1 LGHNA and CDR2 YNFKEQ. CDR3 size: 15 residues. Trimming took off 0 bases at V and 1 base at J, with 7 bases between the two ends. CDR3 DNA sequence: TGTGCCAGCAGCCAAGATCCGACATCTGGAAACACCATATATTTT. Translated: CASSQDPTSGNTIYF.

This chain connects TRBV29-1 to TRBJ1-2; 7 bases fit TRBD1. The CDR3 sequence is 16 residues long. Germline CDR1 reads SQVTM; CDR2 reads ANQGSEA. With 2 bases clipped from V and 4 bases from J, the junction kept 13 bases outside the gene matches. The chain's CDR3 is CSVEQDRSLRTYGYTF. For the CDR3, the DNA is TGCAGCGTTGAACAGGACAGGTCTTTGAGGACCTATGGCTACACCTTC.

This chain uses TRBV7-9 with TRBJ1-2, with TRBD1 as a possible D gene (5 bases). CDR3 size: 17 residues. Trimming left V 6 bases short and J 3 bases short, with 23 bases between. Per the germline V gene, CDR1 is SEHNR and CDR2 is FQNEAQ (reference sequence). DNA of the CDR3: TGTGCCAGCAGTTACATTCCCGGTCAGGGATTCGACTATGGCTACACCTTC. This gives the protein CASSYIPGQGFDYGYTF.

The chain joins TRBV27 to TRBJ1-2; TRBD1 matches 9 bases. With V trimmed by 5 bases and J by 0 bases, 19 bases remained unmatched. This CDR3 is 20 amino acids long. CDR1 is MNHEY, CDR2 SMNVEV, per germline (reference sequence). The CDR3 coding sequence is TGTGCCAGCAGTACCTCCCCCCGGGACAGGGTATGGGCCCCTAACTATGGCTACACCTTC. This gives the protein CASSTSPRDRVWAPNYGYTF.

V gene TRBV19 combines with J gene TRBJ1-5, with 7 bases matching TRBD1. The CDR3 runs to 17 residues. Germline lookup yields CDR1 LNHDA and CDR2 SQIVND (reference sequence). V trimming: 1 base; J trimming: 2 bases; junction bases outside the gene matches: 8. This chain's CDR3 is CASSIGRGQGGNQPQHF. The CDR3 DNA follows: TGTGCCAGTAGTATAGGCAGGGGCCAGGGGGGCAATCAGCCCCAGCATTTT.

The CDR3 reads CASSYDSAGANVLTF. DNA for the CDR3: TGTGCCAGCAGCTATGACTCTGCAGGGGCCAACGTCCTGACTTTC. The chain couples TRBV5-5 to TRBJ2-6; D gene uncertain. V dropped 3 bases and J dropped 4 bases, with 11 bases sitting between them. The CDR3 length is 15 residues. CDR1 is SGHKS, CDR2 YYEKEE, per germline (reference sequence).

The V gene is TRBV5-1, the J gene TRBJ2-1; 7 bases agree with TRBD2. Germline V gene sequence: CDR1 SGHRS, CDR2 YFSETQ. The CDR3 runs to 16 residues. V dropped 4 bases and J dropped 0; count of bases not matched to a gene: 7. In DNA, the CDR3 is TGCGCCAGCAGCGTGGCGACGGGGGGCTCCTACAATGAGCAGTTCTTC. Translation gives CASSVATGGSYNEQFF.

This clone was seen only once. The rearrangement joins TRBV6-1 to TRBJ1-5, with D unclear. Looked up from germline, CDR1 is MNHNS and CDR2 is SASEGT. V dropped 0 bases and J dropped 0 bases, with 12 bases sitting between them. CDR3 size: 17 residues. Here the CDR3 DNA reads TGTGCCAGCAGTGAAGCGCGCGGGATTTATAGCAATCAGCCCCAGCATTTT. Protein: CASSEARGIYSNQPQHF.

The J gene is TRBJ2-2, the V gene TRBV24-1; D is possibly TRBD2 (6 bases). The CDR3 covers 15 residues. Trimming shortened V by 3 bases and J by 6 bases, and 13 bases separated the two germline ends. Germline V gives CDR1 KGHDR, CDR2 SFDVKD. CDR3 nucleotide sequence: TGTGCCACCAGTGATAGGGACCGGGGGTCCGGGGAGCTGTTTTTT. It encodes CATSDRDRGSGELFF.

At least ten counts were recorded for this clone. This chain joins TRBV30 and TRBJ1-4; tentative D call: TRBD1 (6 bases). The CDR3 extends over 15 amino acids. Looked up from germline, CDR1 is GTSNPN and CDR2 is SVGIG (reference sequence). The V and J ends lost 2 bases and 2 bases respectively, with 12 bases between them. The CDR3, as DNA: TGTGCCTGGAGTTTCCAGGGGCACACTAATGAAAAACTGTTTTTT. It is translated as CAWSFQGHTNEKLFF.

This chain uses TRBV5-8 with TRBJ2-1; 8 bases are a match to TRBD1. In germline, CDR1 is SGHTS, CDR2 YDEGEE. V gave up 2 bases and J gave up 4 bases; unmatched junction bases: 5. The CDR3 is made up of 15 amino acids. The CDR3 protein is CASSFRDRPYNEQFF. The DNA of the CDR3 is TGTGCCAGCAGCTTCCGGGACAGGCCTTACAATGAGCAGTTCTTC.

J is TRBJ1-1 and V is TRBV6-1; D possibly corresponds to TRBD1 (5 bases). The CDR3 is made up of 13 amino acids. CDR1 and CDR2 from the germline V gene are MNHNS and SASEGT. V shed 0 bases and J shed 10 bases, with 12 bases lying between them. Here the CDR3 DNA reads TGTGCCAGCAGTGAAGCACAGGCGAGCCGAGCTTTCTTT. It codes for CASSEAQASRAFF.

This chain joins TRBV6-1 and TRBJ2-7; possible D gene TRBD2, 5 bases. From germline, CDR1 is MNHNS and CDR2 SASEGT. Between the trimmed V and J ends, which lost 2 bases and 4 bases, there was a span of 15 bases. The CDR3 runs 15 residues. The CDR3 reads CASSEKEAFGYEQYF. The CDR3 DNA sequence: TGTGCCAGCAGTGAAAAGGAGGCCTTTGGATACGAGCAGTACTTC.

CDR3 nucleotide sequence: TGCGCCAGCAGTGCCGTATTCGGGGAGCTGTTTTTT. The encoded protein is CASSAVFGELFF. This chain connects TRBV10-2 to TRBJ2-2; D ambiguous. Trimming cost V 4 bases and J 7 bases, with 7 bases left between them. CDR1 is WSHSY and CDR2 is SAAADI in the germline V gene. This CDR3 is 12 amino acids long.

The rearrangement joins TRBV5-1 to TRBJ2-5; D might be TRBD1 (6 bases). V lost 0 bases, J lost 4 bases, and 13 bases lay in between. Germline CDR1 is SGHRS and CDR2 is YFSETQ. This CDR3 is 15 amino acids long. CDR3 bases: TGCGCCAGCAGCTTGGTTAGGACAGCCAGAGAGACCCAGTACTTC. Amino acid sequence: CASSLVRTARETQYF.

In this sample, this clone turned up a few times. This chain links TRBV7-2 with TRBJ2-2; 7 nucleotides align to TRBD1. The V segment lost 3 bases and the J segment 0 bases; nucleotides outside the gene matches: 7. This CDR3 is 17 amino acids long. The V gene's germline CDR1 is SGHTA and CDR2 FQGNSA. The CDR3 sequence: CASSLWSTGTNTGELFF. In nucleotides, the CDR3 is TGTGCCAGCAGCTTGTGGTCGACAGGGACGAACACCGGGGAGCTGTTTTTT.

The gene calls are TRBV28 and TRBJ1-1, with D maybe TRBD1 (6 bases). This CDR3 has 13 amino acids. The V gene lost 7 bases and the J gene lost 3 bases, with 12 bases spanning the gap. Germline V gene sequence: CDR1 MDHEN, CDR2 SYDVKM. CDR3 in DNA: TGTGCCAGCAAAATAGGGGGAGACACTGAAGCTTTCTTT. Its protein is CASKIGGDTEAFF.

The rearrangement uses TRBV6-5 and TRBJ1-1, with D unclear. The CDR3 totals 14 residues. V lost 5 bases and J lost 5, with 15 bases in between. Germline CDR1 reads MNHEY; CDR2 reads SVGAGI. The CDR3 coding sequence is TGTGCCAGCAGTCACAACGGGGTTCGAACTGAAGCTTTCTTT. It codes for CASSHNGVRTEAFF.

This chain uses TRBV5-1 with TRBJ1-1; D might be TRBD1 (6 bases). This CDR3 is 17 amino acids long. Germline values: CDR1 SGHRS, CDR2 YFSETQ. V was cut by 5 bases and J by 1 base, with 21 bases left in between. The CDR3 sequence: CASRLTWGRGKNTEAFF. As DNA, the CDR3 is TGCGCCAGCAGATTGACGTGGGGGCGTGGGAAGAACACTGAAGCTTTCTTT.

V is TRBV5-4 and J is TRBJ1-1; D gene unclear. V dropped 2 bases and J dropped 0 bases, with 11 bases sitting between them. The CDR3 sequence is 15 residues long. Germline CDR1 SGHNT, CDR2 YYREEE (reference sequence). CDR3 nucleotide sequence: TGTGCCAGCAGCTTTATCGGCGGGGTGAACACTGAAGCTTTCTTT. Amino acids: CASSFIGGVNTEAFF. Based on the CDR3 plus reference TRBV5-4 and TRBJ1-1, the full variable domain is ETGVTQSPTHLIKTRGQQVTLRCSSQSGHNTVSWYQQALGQGPQFIFQYYREEENGRGNFPPRFSGLQFPNYSSELNVNALELDDSALYLCASSFIGGVNTEAFFGQGTRLTVV.

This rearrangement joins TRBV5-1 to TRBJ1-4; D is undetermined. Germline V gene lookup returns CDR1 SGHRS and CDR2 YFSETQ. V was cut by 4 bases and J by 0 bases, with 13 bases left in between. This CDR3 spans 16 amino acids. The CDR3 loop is CASSQSGAATNEKLFF. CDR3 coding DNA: TGCGCCAGCAGCCAGTCGGGAGCTGCAACTAATGAAAAACTGTTTTTT.

In DNA form, the CDR3 reads TGTGCCAGCAGTGTTCTACTAGCGGGGGGGCCATGGAATGAGCAGTTCTTC. Protein: CASSVLLAGGPWNEQFF. The chain couples TRBV6-1 to TRBJ2-1; 13 bases map to TRBD2. There are 17 residues in the CDR3. Looked up from germline, CDR1 is MNHNS and CDR2 is SASEGT. The V segment lost 4 bases and the J segment 7 bases; nucleotides outside the gene matches: 10.

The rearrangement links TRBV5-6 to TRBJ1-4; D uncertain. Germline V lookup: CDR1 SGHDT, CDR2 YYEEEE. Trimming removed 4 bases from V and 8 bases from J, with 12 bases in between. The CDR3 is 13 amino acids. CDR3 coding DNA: TGTGCCAGCAGCCCTCGCGGTGGAGAAAAACTGTTTTTT. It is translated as CASSPRGGEKLFF.

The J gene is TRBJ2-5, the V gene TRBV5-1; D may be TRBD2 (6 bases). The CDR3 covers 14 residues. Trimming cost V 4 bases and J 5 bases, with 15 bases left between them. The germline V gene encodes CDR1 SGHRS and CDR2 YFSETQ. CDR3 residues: CASSVTSFGETQYF. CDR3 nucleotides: TGCGCCAGCAGCGTGACTAGTTTCGGTGAGACCCAGTACTTC.